Each of the 3 T cell receptor beta chains below was sequenced from the same sample in a study of T-cell memory formation after mild COVID-19. TCRdb reanalysed the 5' RACE reads using MiXCR and keeps one entry per CDR3 protein. This table has 190,000 or so distinct CDR3 sequences, 20% to 25% appearing once. The sequenced material came from PBMCs or a T cell subset sorted from them (not recorded which). Source of these receptors: an adult woman who had mild COVID-19 (a few samples of this study predate the infection). Cell type and time point are not known.

The chain has TRBV5-1 and TRBJ1-1; D might be TRBD1 (6 bases). The ends were cut back, 4 bases at V and 3 bases at J, with 13 bases in the middle. The CDR3 covers 14 residues. CDR1 and CDR2 (germline): SGHRS, YFSETQ. The CDR3 here is CASSVTGTDTEAFF. CDR3 bases: TGCGCCAGCAGCGTTACAGGGACGGACACTGAAGCTTTCTTT.

This chain connects TRBV5-6 to TRBJ2-2; D is uncertain. CDR3 length: 14 amino acids. Germline CDR1 and CDR2: SGHDT and YYEEEE. The V gene lost 4 bases and the J gene lost 0 bases, with 7 bases spanning the gap. CDR3 in amino acids: CASSQDANTGELFF. CDR3 nucleotides: TGTGCCAGCAGCCAGGACGCGAACACCGGGGAGCTGTTTTTT.

This clonotype has at least ten counts. J is TRBJ2-1 and V is TRBV14; D unresolved. This CDR3 has 13 residues. Germline-derived CDR1 and CDR2 are SGHDN and FVKESK. The germline V and J ends were trimmed by 3 bases and 7 bases, with 10 bases remaining between them. The CDR3 sequence is CASSQTNGNEQFF. The CDR3 DNA sequence: TGTGCCAGCAGCCAGACCAATGGTAATGAGCAGTTCTTC.